This T cell receptor beta chain was identified during a study of blood T cell repertoires in COVID-19 (TCRdb year 2020). Concerning the study at large: Collaborator samples came from the United States, Italy and Spain and covered acute and convalescent phases of COVID-19. Where available, HLA class I and class II types were obtained from metadata supplied by the sample provider rather than from assay-based typing. The samples were drawn from two sources: the first 160 participants of the ongoing ImmuneRACE study, and 1,200 or so subjects contributed by 6 global collaborators. The sample metadata nearly always contained a de-identified subject ID, COVID-19 status, age in years and sex. The prospective study material was composed of cDNA or gDNA derived from T cells, B-cell-depleted T cells, or PBMCs. The dataset comprised deeply sampled blood TCRbeta repertoires from subjects exposed to, actively infected with, or recovered from COVID-19. A freely available public database, intended as a resource for researchers studying the immune response to SARS-CoV-2, is where the repertoires were released.

A second Seattle source provided samples from volunteer blood donors who had recovered from COVID-19. The collaborating institutions used their own protocols to collect whole blood in K2EDTA tubes. Collaborator samples were shipped for TCRbeta analysis as frozen whole blood, isolated PBMCs, or DNA extracted from either sample type. Reading from cysteine to phenylalanine, the CDR3 counts 17 amino acids. CDR3 DNA is the only sequence kept; it has 51 bases, read in frame from the first base. V and J are truncated by 2 bases and 4 bases respectively, leaving an intervening sequence of 18 bases. Taken from the germline V gene, the CDR1 and CDR2 loops are SNHLY and FYNNEI. The immunoSEQ Assay, a bias-controlled multiplex PCR, was used to amplify TCRbeta CDR3 regions from genomic DNA. Processing in the source paper ran as follows. The number of nucleated cells in each sample was estimated by amplification of reference gene primers within the assay. To quantify the absolute abundance of each unique TCRbeta CDR3 rearrangement, sequence reads were collapsed and filtered. For each sample, productive Simpson clonality was calculated as the square root of Simpson's diversity index over productive rearrangements. The table was pulled from immuneACCESS by TCRdb, which kept in-frame rearrangements only. Such tables lose some clones; where checked, under half of the loss comes from unresolved V genes, and the rest has no known cause. V and J calls and clone size are copied from that table; D and trimming were computed from the DNA. In all, the sample holds hundreds of thousands of clones, and approximately 91% of those were seen once. Together, the top ten hold roughly 6% of the sample.

On this clone: Its specific antigen is unknown. No much larger clonotype is one base removed from it; base qualities were not supplied.

The full study reports these points: Clinical and demographic metadata were provided uncurated, with the amount varying by source and participant.

This receptor was identified in a man between 60 and 75 years old who had recovered from COVID-19. The sequencing input was peripheral blood. The chain is assembled from TRBV2 and TRBJ1-5; the D gene lacks a confident call. The CDR3 reads as follows: CASSEFVGRTLNQPQHF. The DNA sequence is given as TGTGCCAGCAGTGAATTTGTTGGTCGGACTCTGAATCAGCCCCAGCATTTT.